By proportion, the clone carrying this T cell receptor (beta chain) is medium-sized. Its target is not known. CDR1 and CDR2 (germline): ENHRY, SYGVKD. V lost 8 bases to trimming and J lost 3 bases; unmatched junction nucleotides: 8. This CDR3 is 14 amino acids long. These data originate in a study of early T cells in non-severe SARS-CoV-2 infection. Study context: With bulk RNA from unsorted whole blood as input, sequencing yielded unpaired chains. Whole-study findings and limits: Anti-spike CD8 specificities were favored by VDJdb matching, whose results missed private and CD4 specificities.

Separate cDNA molecules each had unique molecular identifiers attached to them. TCRdb ran MiXCR on the 5' RACE reads and lists one entry per CDR3 protein. The sample yields some 16,000 distinct CDR3 sequences, about 5% seen once. Sequenced sample: whole blood. The V and J genes are TRBV10-3 and TRBJ2-3; 7 bases are shared with TRBD2. This TCR came from an adult who was a healthcare worker with PCR-confirmed SARS-CoV-2 infection or an uninfected control (not recorded which). This CDR3 is CAIWAGAGTDTQYF. Written as DNA, the CDR3 is TGTGCCATCTGGGCGGGAGCCGGTACAGATACGCAGTATTTT.